This TCR beta chain was obtained from a study of blood T cell repertoires in COVID-19. Germline V gene data show CDR1 as SEHNR and CDR2 as FQNEAQ (reference sequence). Unmatched junction bases numbered 7, after V lost 5 bases and J lost 5 bases. This CDR3 region has 16 residues. This table comes from immunoSEQ multiplex PCR, and its TCRdb copy is limited to in-frame clones, with some not included. The data hold approximately 250,000 clones, with around 86% observed a single time. The chain couples TRBV7-9 to TRBJ2-3; 13 bases are shared with TRBD2. The origin of this receptor is a man aged 30 to 45 who had recovered from COVID-19. Sequenced input: peripheral blood. The CDR3 bases are TGTGCCAGCAGCCCGACTAGCGGGGGGCCGGTAGATACGCAGTATTTT. Translation: CASSPTSGGPVDTQYF.